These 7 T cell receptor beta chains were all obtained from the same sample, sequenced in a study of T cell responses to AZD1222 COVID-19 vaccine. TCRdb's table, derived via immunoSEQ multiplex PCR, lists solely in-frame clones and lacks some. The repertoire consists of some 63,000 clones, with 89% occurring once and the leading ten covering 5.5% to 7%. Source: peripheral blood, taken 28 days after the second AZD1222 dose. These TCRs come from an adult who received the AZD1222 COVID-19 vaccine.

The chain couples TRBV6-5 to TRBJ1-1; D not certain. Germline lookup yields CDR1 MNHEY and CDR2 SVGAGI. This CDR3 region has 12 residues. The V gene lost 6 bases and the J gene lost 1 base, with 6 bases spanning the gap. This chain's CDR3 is CASRGTNTEAFF. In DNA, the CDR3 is TGTGCCAGCAGAGGTACGAACACTGAAGCTTTCTTT.

This CDR3 reads CASSPPHTDTQYF. CDR3 nucleotides: TGTGCCAGCTCACCACCTCACACAGATACGCAGTATTTT. The rearrangement joins TRBV18 to TRBJ2-3; no clear D. V was trimmed by 0 bases and J by 2 bases, leaving 3 bases between them. CDR1 KGHSH and CDR2 LQKENI come from the germline V gene. There are 13 residues in the CDR3.

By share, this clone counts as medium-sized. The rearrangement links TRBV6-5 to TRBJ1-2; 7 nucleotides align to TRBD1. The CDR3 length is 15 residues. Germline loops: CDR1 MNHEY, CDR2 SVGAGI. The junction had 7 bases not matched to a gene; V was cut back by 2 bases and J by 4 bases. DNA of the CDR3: TGTGCCAGCAGTTACAAGGGGGCGTCGAGCTATGGCTACACCTTC. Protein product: CASSYKGASSYGYTF.

The CDR3 nucleotides read TGTGCCTGGAGTTCCCTCCGGGACAGCTATGGCTACACCTTC. As protein: CAWSSLRDSYGYTF. The chain is built from TRBV30 and TRBJ1-2; 7 bases align to TRBD1. This CDR3 has 14 amino acids. Germline V gives CDR1 GTSNPN, CDR2 SVGIG (reference sequence). V gave up 2 bases and J gave up 4 bases; unmatched junction bases: 7. Supplemented by reference TRBV30 and TRBJ1-2, the full variable domain reads SQTIHQWPATLVQPVGSPLSLECTVEGTSNPNLYWYRQAAGRGLQLLFYSVGIGQISSEVPQNLSASRPQDRQFILSSKKLLLSDSGFYLCAWSSLRDSYGYTFGSGTRLTVV.

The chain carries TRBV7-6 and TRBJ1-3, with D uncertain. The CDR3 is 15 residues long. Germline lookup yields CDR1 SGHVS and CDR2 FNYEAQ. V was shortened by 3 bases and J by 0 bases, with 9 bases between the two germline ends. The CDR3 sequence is CASSLSGRSGNTIYF. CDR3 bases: TGTGCCAGCAGCTTGTCCGGCCGCTCTGGAAACACCATATATTTT.

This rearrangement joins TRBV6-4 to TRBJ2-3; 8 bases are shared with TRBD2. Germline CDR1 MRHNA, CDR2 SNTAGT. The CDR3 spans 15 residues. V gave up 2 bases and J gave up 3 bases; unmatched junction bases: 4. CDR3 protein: CASSDRGGVTDTQYF. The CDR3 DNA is TGTGCCAGCAGTGACCGGGGGGGGGTAACAGATACGCAGTATTTT.

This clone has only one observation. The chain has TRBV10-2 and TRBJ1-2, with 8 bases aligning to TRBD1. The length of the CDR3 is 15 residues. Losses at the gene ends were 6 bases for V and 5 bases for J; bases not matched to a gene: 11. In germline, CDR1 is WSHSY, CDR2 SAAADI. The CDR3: CASREAGGSWYGYTF. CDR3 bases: TGCGCCAGCAGAGAAGCAGGGGGCTCATGGTATGGCTACACCTTC.